This TCR beta chain is from a study of T cells in Graves' hyperthyroidism and ophthalmopathy. Whole-study findings and limits: A median approximately 6.8 months before onset, the model predicted ophthalmopathy.

The patients, who ranged from 18 to 65 in age, presented with newly diagnosed hyperthyroidism lasting under 2 months. Uncontrolled infection, other autoimmune disease, pregnancy or lactation disqualified patients from enrolment. Researchers took RNA transcripts and amplified the TCR beta CDR3 regions from them. HTBI primers were the set used in a first-round RT-PCR of the TCR CDR3. TCRdb passed the multiplex PCR reads through MiXCR, listing each CDR3 protein once. The sample consists of hundreds of thousands of distinct CDR3 sequences, about 14% of them appearing once. V gave up 2 bases and J gave up 6 bases, with 14 bases separating them. The CDR3 has 15 residues. Germline V lookup: CDR1 MGHDK, CDR2 SYGVNS. At least ten counts were recorded for this clonotype. Antigen specificity is unknown.

The chain uses TRBV25-1 and TRBJ2-1; no reliable D call. This TCR was sampled from a woman aged 18-29 years with Graves' hyperthyroidism. The material sequenced was blood. CDR3 loop: CASSEPWSGVNEQFF. The CDR3 nucleotides read TGTGCCAGCAGTGAACCCTGGTCAGGCGTCAATGAGCAGTTCTTC.